A single sample is the source of the 7 T cell receptor beta chains below, sequenced in a study of cytomegalovirus exposure and HLA in healthy donors. 13 Jbeta primers and 60 Vbeta primers were used for the PCR. Libraries were prepared by immunoSEQ multiplex PCR; TCRdb keeps only in-frame clonotypes and omits some of them. Of about 54,000 clones detected, approximately 86% appear once; the ten largest clones hold 3% to 3.5%. Sequenced sample: PBMCs. These receptors all stem from a woman under 30 in good health and CMV-seronegative.

The V call is TRBV30, the J call TRBJ1-2, with 7 bases fitting TRBD1. The trim removed 3 bases at V and 3 bases at J, leaving 13 bases unmatched. The CDR3 runs to 16 residues. Per the germline V gene, CDR1 is GTSNPN and CDR2 is SVGIG (reference sequence). CDR3 in amino acids: CAWRGNGQAAYYGYTF. DNA for the CDR3: TGTGCCTGGAGGGGAAACGGACAGGCCGCTTACTATGGCTACACCTTC.

The V gene is TRBV6-5, the J gene TRBJ1-4, with TRBD1 as a possible D gene (5 bases). This CDR3 has 15 residues. Per the germline V gene, CDR1 is MNHEY and CDR2 is SVGAGI. V lost 0 bases to trimming and J lost 6 bases, with 11 bases between them. DNA of the CDR3: TGTGCCAGCAGTTACTCGTCGGGGGTGGATGAAAAACTGTTTTTT. Its protein is CASSYSSGVDEKLFF.

The chain couples TRBV7-7 to TRBJ2-5; possibly TRBD1 for D (6 bases). Trimming pared 5 bases from V and 2 bases from J, leaving 15 bases between. The germline gives CDR1 SSHAT, CDR2 FNYEAQ (reference sequence). The length of the CDR3 is 15 residues. The CDR3 here is CASSQDPGAQETQYF. The CDR3 DNA reads TGTGCCAGCAGCCAGGACCCAGGGGCTCAAGAGACCCAGTACTTC.

The DNA of the CDR3 is TGTGCCACCCAAAGGGGACAGGGAGACACTGAAGCTTTCTTT. Its translation: CATQRGQGDTEAFF. V usage is TRBV27 and J usage is TRBJ1-1, with TRBD1 matching 9 bases. Germline CDR1 is MNHEY and CDR2 is SMNVEV (reference sequence). V gave up 10 bases and J gave up 3 bases; unmatched junction bases: 9. The CDR3 runs 14 residues.

The chain carries TRBV29-1 and TRBJ2-3, with 11 bases fitting TRBD1. CDR1 and CDR2 from the germline V gene are SQVTM and ANQGSEA. After removal of 6 bases from V and 2 bases from J, the junction contained 7 bases not matched to a gene. The CDR3 loop spans 15 amino acids. CDR3 amino acids: CSVDGQGATTDTQYF. CDR3 DNA sequence: TGCAGCGTCGACGGACAGGGGGCCACCACAGATACGCAGTATTTT.

The chain carries TRBV6-1 and TRBJ1-1; tentatively, D is TRBD1 (6 bases). Germline CDR1 and CDR2: MNHNS and SASEGT. The V end was cut by 6 bases, the J end by 0 bases, with 11 bases between. This CDR3 comprises 14 residues. CDR3 in amino acids: CASSGTRMNTEAFF. In DNA, the CDR3 is TGTGCCAGCAGCGGGACAAGGATGAACACTGAAGCTTTCTTT.

The V call is TRBV28, the J call TRBJ2-3; tentative D call: TRBD2 (5 bases). V lost 0 bases, J lost 3 bases, and 13 bases lay in between. The germline gives CDR1 MDHEN, CDR2 SYDVKM. There are 16 residues in the CDR3. CDR3 bases: TGTGCCAGCAGTTTATGGGGTAGCGAAGGGACAGATACGCAGTATTTT. The encoded protein is CASSLWGSEGTDTQYF.